These 17 T cell receptor beta chains share one sample of origin, sequenced in a study of tumor-infiltrating lymphocytes in primary liver carcinoma. Co-extraction yielded RNA and DNA from around 20-30 mg of unsorted bulk tissue. Priming with a constant-region primer yielded TCR beta cDNA from 400 to 550 ng total RNA. For TCR beta, libraries were produced by three nested multiplex PCR rounds using slightly modified ARM-PCR. Two initial PCR rounds of around 10 cycles each paired TRBV1-TRBV30 forward primers with a C-beta reverse primer. TCRdb used MiXCR to reprocess the multiplex PCR reads, holding one entry per CDR3 protein. Of under 45,000 distinct CDR3 sequences in the sample, around 70% were seen once. The specimen was liver tumor tissue from sampling region 2. This sample's subset: tumor region T2, inferior pole. These receptors were taken from a man in his forties with primary liver carcinoma and hepatitis B virus infection.

Turning to this clonotype: With a much larger clone just one base away, this may be a read error. The rearrangement joins TRBV19 to TRBJ1-1, with D possibly TRBD1 on 6 matching bases. V lost 5 bases to trimming and J lost 5 bases, with 12 bases between them. Germline CDR1 and CDR2: LNHDA and SQIVND (reference sequence). CDR3 length: 13 amino acids. Written as DNA, the CDR3 is TGTGCCAGTAGTCCGGCCAGGGGTACTGAAGCTTTCTTT. Its translation: CASSPARGTEAFF. Full variable domain (remainder filled in from reference TRBV19 and TRBJ1-1): DGGITQSPKYLFRKEGQNVTLSCEQNLNHDAMYWYRQDPGQGLRLIYYSQIVNDFQKGDIAEGYSVSREKKESFPLTVTSAQKNPTAFYLCASSPARGTEAFFGQGTRLTVV.

With respect to this clonotype: The junction and the germline gene differ at one end; a read error may be behind it. V gene TRBV14 combines with J gene TRBJ1-6; D is unresolved. This CDR3 has 14 amino acids. The germline V gene has CDR1 SGHDN and CDR2 FVKESK. The CDR3 sequence is CDSTHSGENSPLHF. DNA of the CDR3: TGTGACAGCACCCACTCAGGAGAAAATTCACCCCTCCACTTT.

In this sample, this clonotype turned up once. The junction shows a germline mismatch at one end, possibly a read error. The chain employs TRBV6-6 and TRBJ2-1; TRBD1 matches at 9 bases. Germline CDR1 MNHNY, CDR2 SVGAGI (reference sequence). The CDR3 has 17 amino acids. The CDR3 bases are TGTGTCAGCGGTTACTCGGTGGGACAGGGCATACACAATGGGCAGTTCTTC. Its translation: CVSGYSVGQGIHNGQFF.

On this clonotype itself: At one of its ends the junction is not consistent with the germline gene, which may arise from a read error. This sequence joins TRBV25-1 and TRBJ2-7, with D possibly being TRBD1 (5 bases). CDR1 and CDR2 (germline): MGHDK, SYGVNS. This CDR3 has 14 amino acids. In nucleotides, the CDR3 is TGTGTCAGCAGTGGCGGACACGTAAACTACGAGCAATACTTC. Amino acids: CVSSGGHVNYEQYF.

The V gene is TRBV29-1, the J gene TRBJ2-5, with D possibly TRBD2 on 5 matching bases. In germline, CDR1 is SQVTM, CDR2 ANQGSEA. The CDR3 runs to 13 residues. CDR3 DNA: TGCAGAGGCCAGAGGGCGGATTCTAAGACCCAGTACTTC. Its protein is CRGQRADSKTQYF.

For this clonotype: A read error may account for a junction end that differs from germline. The chain joins TRBV12-3 or TRBV12-4 to TRBJ1-5, with D tentatively TRBD2 (5 bases). With the DNA end fitting TRBJ2-3 better, the J assignment may be wrong. The CDR3 runs 15 residues. The CDR3: CASSLAQGPNQPQYF. DNA for the CDR3: TGTGCCAGCAGTCTAGCCCAAGGTCCTAATCAGCCCCAGTATTTT.

In regard to this clonotype: This is likely a read error, given that the CDR3 carries no conserved phenylalanine or tryptophan at its end. Because the CDR3's place on the DNA is in doubt, the DNA is left out and the CDR3 is given as listed by TCRdb. The chain recombines TRBV11-3 with TRBJ2-1. The CDR3 region is 12 residues in length, termini included. The germline V gene has CDR1 SGHNT and CDR2 YENEEA. The CDR3 spells CASSLNANEQLL.

This clonotype was seen repeatedly, ten times or more. This chain joins TRBV19 and TRBJ2-5; D not resolved. CDR1 LNHDA and CDR2 SQIVND come from the germline V gene (reference sequence). The CDR3 sequence is 14 residues long. Trimming pared 6 bases from V and 7 bases from J, leaving 18 bases between. In nucleotides, the CDR3 is TGTGCCAGTAGCCGAGACGCCGGGTTGGGGACCCAGTACTTC. It specifies CASSRDAGLGTQYF.

As regards this clonotype: The junction departs from the called germline gene at one end, perhaps through a read error. The chain combines TRBV7-6 with TRBJ1-6; D remains unclear. Germline V gene data show CDR1 as SGHVS and CDR2 as FNYEAQ. The length of the CDR3 is 15 residues. The CDR3 is CVSSLAPQGSSPLHF. Written as DNA, the CDR3 is TGTGTCAGCAGCTTAGCGCCACAAGGGAGTTCACCCCTCCACTTT.

This clonotype is a singleton in its sample. The CDR3 does not end in the conserved phenylalanine or tryptophan, so this is likely a read error. The V and J genes are TRBV11-2 and TRBJ2-4; a possible D gene is TRBD1 (6 bases). CDR1 SGHAT and CDR2 FQNNGV come from the germline V gene. The length of the CDR3 is 17 residues. CDR3 DNA sequence: TGTGTCAACAGCTTAGACCGGACAGCTCTAGCCAAAAACATTCAGTACATC. Its translation: CVNSLDRTALAKNIQYI.

This clonotype was seen many times. The chain is built from TRBV5-5 and TRBJ2-7, with D tentatively TRBD2 (5 bases). The germline V and J ends were trimmed by 3 bases and 1 base, with 14 bases remaining between them. The CDR3 contains 15 residues. Looked up from germline, CDR1 is SGHKS and CDR2 is YYEKEE (reference sequence). CDR3 DNA sequence: TGTGCCAGCAGCTGGGGAGTGTACTCGTCCTACGAGCAGTACTTC. Its protein is CASSWGVYSSYEQYF. Together with reference TRBV5-5 and TRBJ2-7, the CDR3 gives the full variable domain: DAGVTQSPTHLIKTRGQQVTLRCSPISGHKSVSWYQQVLGQGPQFIFQYYEKEERGRGNFPDRFSARQFPNYSSELNVNALLLGDSALYLCASSWGVYSSYEQYFGPGTRLTVT.

For this clonotype: Relative to the germline gene, one junction end is altered; a read error may explain this. The rearrangement uses TRBV11-2 and TRBJ1-5, with D hard to call. The CDR3 is made up of 16 amino acids. Germline CDR1 SGHAT, CDR2 FQNNGV. The CDR3 reads CASSSGDTGCAQPQHF. The CDR3 nucleotides are TGTGCCAGCAGCTCAGGAGACACGGGTTGTGCTCAGCCCCAGCATTTC.

With regard to this clonotype: Without the conserved terminal phenylalanine or tryptophan, this CDR3 likely stems from a read error. It is unclear where the CDR3 begins or ends on the DNA, so no DNA is shown, and the CDR3 is as TCRdb lists it. The V and J genes are TRBV4-3 and TRBJ2-5; the D call in the table, TRBD1, was not verified against the DNA. The CDR3 sequence runs 15 residues, both termini included. The V gene's germline CDR1 is LGHNA and CDR2 YSLEER. The CDR3 region is CVSSHRGQGEETQHS.

V gene TRBV7-8 combines with J gene TRBJ2-7; 10 nucleotides agree with TRBD1. This CDR3 is 15 amino acids long. V was pared by 4 bases and J by 2 bases, with 5 bases of the junction left unmatched. The germline V gene has CDR1 SGHVS and CDR2 FQNEAQ. The CDR3 is CASSSYDRGPYEQYF. The CDR3 coding sequence is TGTGCCAGCAGCTCTTATGACAGGGGGCCCTACGAGCAGTACTTC.

CDR3 coding DNA: TGCAGCGCCGGACAGGGCAATCACTCCCAGCATTTT. This sequence encodes CSAGQGNHSQHF. V gene TRBV29-1 combines with J gene TRBJ1-5, with TRBD1 matching over 8 bases. V lost 7 bases to trimming and J lost 11 bases; unmatched junction nucleotides: 10. Per germline, CDR1 SQVTM and CDR2 ANQGSEA. The CDR3 totals 12 residues.

This clonotype appeared a few times. Since the CDR3 does not end with the conserved phenylalanine or tryptophan, this likely comes from a read error. The chain is built from TRBV6-6 and TRBJ1-4; perhaps TRBD1 as D (6 bases). The germline V gene encodes CDR1 MNHNY and CDR2 SVGAGI (reference sequence). The CDR3 has 14 residues. The CDR3 DNA sequence: TGTGTCAGCAGTTACGGGGGCGAGAATGAAAAACTGTTTTGT. It is translated as CVSSYGGENEKLFC.

By sample share, this clonotype is large (0.1 to 1%). V usage is TRBV11-2 and J usage is TRBJ2-3; TRBD2 might be the D (6 bases). This CDR3 region has 17 residues. CDR1 and CDR2 (germline): SGHAT, FQNNGV. The V and J ends lost 0 bases and 0 bases respectively, with 13 bases between them. The CDR3: CASSLDPGETSTDTQYF. The DNA for the CDR3 is TGTGCCAGCAGCTTAGATCCGGGGGAGACTAGCACAGATACGCAGTATTTT.